The sequence of this T cell receptor (beta chain) was determined in a study of blood T cell repertoires in COVID-19. Study-level information: Specimens from acute and convalescent COVID-19 originated in the United States, Italy and Spain. PBMCs, B-cell-depleted T cells, or T cells provided the cDNA or gDNA that made up the material.

The CDR3 is made up of 16 amino acids. V shed 5 bases and J 3 bases; nucleotides not matched to a gene: 9. Germline assignment: CDR1 KGHSH and CDR2 LQKENI. Data came from immunoSEQ multiplex PCR; TCRdb stores just in-frame clones and leaves some out. The repertoire holds 70,000 to 75,000 clones, with about 88% as singletons. The TCR sequence derives from a human donor in a cohort sampled during active COVID-19. Sequenced material: peripheral blood. This chain connects TRBV18 to TRBJ2-2, with 7 nucleotides matching TRBD1. The CDR3 DNA reads TGTGCCAGCTCATCCAGGGGGAGAAAGGACACCGGGGAGCTGTTTTTT. It codes for CASSSRGRKDTGELFF.